These 17 T cell receptor beta chains originate from one sample sequenced in a study of CD8 T cells in ankylosing spondylitis (dated by TCRdb to 2015 to 2018). Libraries were constructed by 5' RACE. Sequencing relied on an Illumina HiSeq 2500. The public reads were quality trimmed at Q25 with fastp and then assembled into clones with MiXCR by TCRdb, keeping productive beta chains. For every CDR3 protein sequence, its rows merge into one entry that carries the most common genes and DNA. This sample is represented by some 120,000 distinct CDR3 sequences; around 7% of them were singletons. Jointly, the top ten make up 12% of the sample. Source material: blood, either unsorted or a sorted T cell fraction (not recorded which). Receptors were obtained from a male donor with ankylosing spondylitis or in good health (not recorded which).

This clonotype was observed at least ten times. CDR3 in amino acids: CASLPTGGLNYGYTF. The CDR3 DNA is TGCGCCAGCTTACCCACTGGGGGGCTTAACTATGGCTACACCTTC. The chain couples TRBV5-1 to TRBJ1-2; D perhaps matches TRBD1 (6 bases). Germline V gene sequence: CDR1 SGHRS, CDR2 YFSETQ. Trimming left V 7 bases short and J 1 base short, with 17 bases between. The CDR3 totals 15 residues.

This clonotype came up many times. This chain uses TRBV5-6 with TRBJ2-7; 10 bases fit TRBD1. The CDR3 loop spans 15 amino acids. Germline V lookup: CDR1 SGHDT, CDR2 YYEEEE. J was trimmed by 3 bases and V by 4 bases; bases with no gene match: 7. The CDR3 DNA reads as TGTGCCAGCAGCGACAGGGGGCAAGGTATCTACGAGCAGTACTTC. Amino acids: CASSDRGQGIYEQYF.

This clonotype appeared many times. The chain recombines TRBV5-1 with TRBJ2-3, with D possibly called TRBD1 or TRBD2 (6 bases each). The CDR3 covers 14 residues. Germline CDR1 reads SGHRS; CDR2 reads YFSETQ. V gave up 2 bases and J gave up 5 bases, with 12 bases separating them. CDR3 residues: CASSFNGGGDTQYF. CDR3 sequence (DNA): TGCGCCAGCAGCTTCAACGGGGGCGGAGATACGCAGTATTTT.

The table lists this clonotype with many counts. V and J are TRBV12-3 or TRBV12-4 and TRBJ1-6, with D hard to call. Trimming cost V 5 bases and J 10 bases, with 15 bases left between them. The CDR3 loop spans 14 amino acids. CDR3 in amino acids: CASSRVGGRSPLHF. CDR3 bases: TGTGCCAGCAGTAGGGTGGGAGGAAGATCACCCCTCCACTTT.

This clonotype was counted at least ten times. CDR3 DNA sequence: TGTGCCAGCAGCCGGGAGGCCCTGAAAGCTTTCTTT. This sequence encodes CASSREALKAFF. The chain recombines TRBV5-5 with TRBJ1-1; D is undetermined. Germline CDR1 SGHKS, CDR2 YYEKEE (reference sequence). Trimming cost V 4 bases and J 9 bases, with 13 bases left between them. The CDR3 is made up of 12 amino acids.

The sample holds many counts of this clonotype. V and J are TRBV27 and TRBJ2-3; D is unresolved. Germline assignment: CDR1 MNHEY and CDR2 SMNVEV (reference sequence). Deletions cut 0 bases from V and 2 bases from J, with 9 bases between. The CDR3 is 15 amino acids. The chain's CDR3 is CASSLSPVVTDTQYF. DNA of the CDR3: TGTGCCAGCAGTTTATCACCGGTGGTCACAGATACGCAGTATTTT.

The rearrangement links TRBV7-2 to TRBJ2-7, with 9 positions matching TRBD2. The CDR3 extends over 15 amino acids. CDR1 and CDR2 from the germline V gene are SGHTA and FQGNSA. The V segment lost 4 bases and the J segment 2 bases; nucleotides outside the gene matches: 6. The DNA for the CDR3 is TGTGCCAGCAGCTACAGGTCTAGCGGGACCTACGAGCAGTACTTC. Its translation is CASSYRSSGTYEQYF.

This clonotype was observed many times. This rearrangement joins TRBV5-5 to TRBJ2-2; D uncertain. This CDR3 region has 16 residues. Trimming removed 0 bases at V and 0 bases at J, with 9 bases between. Germline CDR1 SGHKS, CDR2 YYEKEE (reference sequence). The CDR3 sequence: CASSLATWTNTGELFF. DNA of the CDR3: TGTGCCAGCAGCTTGGCCACGTGGACGAACACCGGGGAGCTGTTTTTT. Combining the CDR3 with reference TRBV5-5 and TRBJ2-2 gives the whole variable domain DAGVTQSPTHLIKTRGQQVTLRCSPISGHKSVSWYQQVLGQGPQFIFQYYEKEERGRGNFPDRFSARQFPNYSSELNVNALLLGDSALYLCASSLATWTNTGELFFGEGSRLTVL.

This clonotype was seen ten or more times. The chain recombines TRBV5-1 with TRBJ2-3, with a tentative D call TRBD1 (8 bases). Germline CDR1 reads SGHRS; CDR2 reads YFSETQ. The CDR3 consists of 14 residues. V lost 2 bases and J lost 9, with 16 bases in between. This CDR3 reads CASSFNRGRDTQYF. The CDR3 DNA reads TGCGCCAGCAGCTTTAACAGGGGGAGGGACACGCAGTATTTT.

This clonotype showed up many times. The chain joins TRBV5-1 to TRBJ1-5; D is uncertain. V was trimmed by 0 bases and J by 2 bases, leaving 6 bases between them. Per the germline V gene, CDR1 is SGHRS and CDR2 is YFSETQ. The CDR3 runs 14 residues. The CDR3 sequence: CASSLGGGNQPQHF. The CDR3 bases are TGCGCCAGCAGCTTGGGGGGAGGCAATCAGCCCCAGCATTTT.

The chain recombines TRBV18 with TRBJ2-4; D remains unclear. CDR1 KGHSH and CDR2 LQKENI come from the germline V gene. Trimming shortened V by 3 bases and J by 0 bases, and 18 bases separated the two germline ends. The CDR3 has 18 amino acids. The DNA for the CDR3 is TGTGCCAGCTCACCCGAGGCGGCTTCAGGAGCAGCCAAAAACATTCAGTACTTC. It is translated as CASSPEAASGAAKNIQYF.

Many counts were recorded for this clonotype. The J gene is TRBJ2-3, the V gene TRBV7-3; no clear D gene. The germline V gene has CDR1 SGHTA and CDR2 FQGTGA. This CDR3 is 14 amino acids long. Trimming shortened V by 1 base and J by 2 bases, and 7 bases separated the two germline ends. This CDR3 reads CASSLIALTDTQYF. The CDR3 DNA is TGTGCCAGCAGCTTAATCGCGCTCACAGATACGCAGTATTTT.

This clonotype was recorded at least ten times. The genes are TRBV11-2 and TRBJ2-3, with 8 bases aligning to TRBD2. Germline assignment: CDR1 SGHAT and CDR2 FQNNGV. V lost 1 base, J lost 5 bases, and 5 bases stayed unmatched. This CDR3 is built from 15 residues. In nucleotides, the CDR3 is TGTGCCAGCAGCTTAGCCGGGGGGGCCATAGATACGCAGTATTTT. It translates to CASSLAGGAIDTQYF.

This clonotype occurred many times. The chain has TRBV21-1 and TRBJ1-4; the table's D call, TRBD1, was not checked against the DNA. TRBV21-1 is a documented pseudogene. The CDR3 extends over 20 amino acids. The CDR3 here is CASSKDPEISGGATNEKLFF. The CDR3 DNA is TGTGCCAGCAGCAAAGACCCAGAAATATCAGGGGGCGCAACTAATGAAAAACTGTTTTTT.

This clonotype was found many times. The chain has TRBV3-1 and TRBJ1-1, with no clear D. The V and J ends lost 2 bases and 3 bases respectively, with 7 bases between them. This CDR3 is 13 amino acids long. Per germline, CDR1 LGHDT and CDR2 YNNKEL (reference sequence). The DNA for the CDR3 is TGTGCCAGCAGCCAAAATGGGTACACTGAAGCTTTCTTT. Protein: CASSQNGYTEAFF.

This clonotype has at least ten counts. Written as DNA, the CDR3 is TGCGCCAGCAGCTGGACATGGGACCTGGCTAACTATGGCTACACCTTC. Translating it yields CASSWTWDLANYGYTF. The chain combines TRBV5-1 with TRBJ1-2, with D maybe TRBD1 (5 bases). From germline, CDR1 is SGHRS and CDR2 YFSETQ. Trimming shortened V by 3 bases and J by 0 bases, and 15 bases separated the two germline ends. This CDR3 has 16 residues. Full variable domain (missing parts from reference TRBV5-1 and TRBJ1-2): KAGVTQTPRYLIKTRGQQVTLSCSPISGHRSVSWYQQTPGQGLQFLFEYFSETQRNKGNFPGRFSGRQFSNSRSEMNVSTLELGDSALYLCASSWTWDLANYGYTFGSGTRLTVV.

This clonotype has a count of ten or more. This chain joins TRBV7-9 and TRBJ2-1; 10 bases are a match to TRBD2. Losses at the gene ends were 5 bases for V and 7 bases for J; bases not matched to a gene: 14. Germline V CDR1 and CDR2: SEHNR, FQNEAQ (reference sequence). The CDR3 consists of 17 residues. CDR3 DNA sequence: TGTGCCAGCAGCCAGATCATAGTAGCGGGGGGCCTGAATGAGCAGTTCTTC. Translated, it gives CASSQIIVAGGLNEQFF.